The source of this T cell receptor (beta chain) is a study of cytomegalovirus exposure and HLA in healthy donors listed by TCRdb under 2017. Looking at the study overall: According to a later analysis, the 120 or so validation repertoires were produced on the same platform as the roughly 600 repertoires of the first cohort. The study aimed to test whether signatures of past pathogen exposure could be identified by cataloging public T cell receptors. In addition to the first cohort of 666 subjects, a separate validation cohort of approximately 130 different subjects was used. High-throughput TCR immunosequencing, statistical association of individual TCRs with disease status, and machine learning were combined to predict cytomegalovirus infection status. Points the paper makes about the study in general: The authors suggested that the approach could potentially be extended to other disease states and immunological phenotypes. The study listed 164 TCR beta chains as associated with cytomegalovirus. In a later analysis, TCRs clustered in the first cohort were found to also tend to co-occur in the 130 or so validation repertoires, with approximately 95% of cluster scores above 0. A later analysis had no HLA typing for the validation cohort, so co-occurrence there was scored across all 130 or so repertoires. Most TCR sequences were seen in very few donors, while some public TCRs were found in many individuals. The classifier was reported to diagnose cytomegalovirus status with high specificity and sensitivity in both the original cohort and the validation cohort. In vitro tests confirmed that a few of the cytomegalovirus-associated TCR beta chains recognize cytomegalovirus antigens.

For this clone: No cognate antigen has been identified for it. The sample holds no much larger clone one base away, and base qualities are not on file.

Separate from the approximately 700-subject first cohort, the validation cohort of roughly 120 subjects was the group to which the donors belonged. Receptor amplification or capture employed the immunoSEQ multiplex PCR assay. On the authors' methods: A statistical classification framework was built for diagnosing cytomegalovirus status from the catalog of TCR beta chain sequences. This is the immuneACCESS table as TCRdb keeps it, with only in-frame sequences that have V and J called. A part of the clones is gone; compared with another copy, unresolved V genes explain less than half, and the rest is unexplained. That table gives V, J and clone size, and the DNA gave D and trimming. Within this sample are more than 85,000 clones, with about 95% of them counted one time only. Jointly, the top ten make up approximately 0.91% of the sample. The clonotype comes from a woman aged 18-29 years in good health and CMV-seronegative. Specimen: PBMCs.

The CDR3 loop reads CASKMGQGGRTNEKLFF. In nucleotide form, the sequence is TGTGCCAGCAAAATGGGGCAGGGCGGAAGGACTAATGAAAAACTGTTTTTT. This sequence uses TRBV7-6 and TRBJ1-4; perhaps TRBD1 is the D gene, with 5 bases matching. CDR1 and CDR2, per the germline V gene, are SGHVS and FNYEAQ. The CDR3, cysteine through phenylalanine, is 17 amino acids long. Here the CDR3 DNA is all that survives: 51 bases in frame from base 1. The junction shows trimming of 7 bases on V and 2 bases on J, plus 20 bases between the germline ends.